This note documents a single T cell receptor beta chain sequence. Its matching antigen is unknown. All donors came from Russia, were Caucasian and healthy, and spanned ages roughly 6 to 100. The germline CDR1 and CDR2 sequences are MNHNY and SVGAGI (reference sequence). The CDR3 is 16 amino acids. V was pared by 2 bases and J by 8 bases, with 14 bases of the junction left unmatched. The data belong to a study of blood T cells in healthy people across ages. General study points: No conclusive comparison of naive versus antigen-experienced cells was possible with unsorted PBMCs. Relative to aged donors, long-lived donors carried more naive CD4+ cells and displayed higher diversity.

The authors ran a second PCR of roughly 6 to 11 cycles using a sample-barcoded 5' primer and a J-beta primer mix. Each cDNA molecule carried a tag from a template-switch adaptor that contained 12 random nucleotides. Via MiXCR, TCRdb re-called the 5' RACE reads, giving one row per CDR3 protein. Seen here are about 1.4 million distinct CDR3 sequences, approximately 60% observed once, and the top ten hold 6.5% to 8.5%. Sequencing input: blood. This chain connects TRBV6-6 to TRBJ1-1; 7 bases are a match to TRBD1. The sequence was obtained from a man aged 18 to 29 in good health. The CDR3, as DNA: TGTGCCAGCAGTTACCCTGTTGGTTTACAGGGGACAGAAGCTTTCTTT. It encodes CASSYPVGLQGTEAFF.